One sample yielded the 9 T cell receptor beta chains listed below, sequenced in a study of shared T cell receptors in the human thymus. Clones were sequenced by immunoSEQ multiplex PCR, and TCRdb holds only the in-frame ones, with some missing. Found here are some 700,000 clones, more than 75% of them singletons; the top ten hold around 0.01%. These data were also reused for a study on human thymus T cells.

Sequencing was done on a sample of thymocytes. The receptors shown here come from a boy in the first two years of life with a congenital heart defect.

J is TRBJ2-7 and V is TRBV28, with a weak D call TRBD1 (6 bases). Germline CDR1 is MDHEN and CDR2 is SYDVKM. The V gene lost 10 bases and the J gene lost 3 bases, with 13 bases spanning the gap. The CDR3 runs 12 residues. The CDR3 DNA reads as TGTGCCACGAAGGGGGTTCACTACGAGCAGTACTTC. This encodes CATKGVHYEQYF. Combining the CDR3 with reference TRBV28 and TRBJ2-7 gives the whole variable domain DVKVTQSSRYLVKRTGEKVFLECVQDMDHENMFWYRQDPGLGLRLIYFSYDVKMKEKGDIPEGYSVSREKKERFSLILESASTNQTSMYLCATKGVHYEQYFGPGTRLTVT.

J is TRBJ2-7 and V is TRBV10-3; a weak D match, TRBD1 (5 bases). The V gene's germline CDR1 is ENHRY and CDR2 SYGVKD. The CDR3 covers 15 residues. V was clipped by 8 bases and J by 3 bases, with 20 bases between them. Here the CDR3 reads CAISPPRVLVYEQYF. The DNA for the CDR3 is TGTGCCATCTCGCCCCCCAGGGTCTTGGTCTACGAGCAGTACTTC.

The chain couples TRBV7-9 to TRBJ1-5; D gene unclear. V shed 4 bases and J shed 5 bases, with 9 bases lying between them. The CDR3 consists of 13 residues. The germline V gene has CDR1 SEHNR and CDR2 FQNEAQ (reference sequence). The CDR3 here is CASSSRRDQPQHF. The CDR3, as DNA: TGTGCCAGCAGCTCCCGGAGGGATCAGCCCCAGCATTTT.

CDR3 sequence: CASSPGTSGRGNEQFF. CDR3 nucleotides: TGTGCCAGCAGCCCCGGGACTAGCGGGAGGGGGAATGAGCAGTTCTTC. The gene calls are TRBV13 and TRBJ2-1, with 16 bases matching TRBD2. J gave up 7 bases and V 5 bases, and 5 bases lay outside the gene matches. This CDR3 contains 16 residues. Germline loops: CDR1 PRHDT, CDR2 FYEKMQ (reference sequence).

V gene TRBV5-4 combines with J gene TRBJ2-7, with TRBD1 matching 9 bases. J lost 5 bases, V lost 3 bases, and 9 bases had no gene match. The CDR3 is 15 amino acids. CDR1 and CDR2 (germline): SGHNT, YYREEE (reference sequence). CDR3 sequence (DNA): TGTGCCAGCAGCTGGGAACACAGGGGGCACCACGAGCAGTACTTC. This sequence encodes CASSWEHRGHHEQYF. The full variable domain, its missing parts supplied by reference TRBV5-4 and TRBJ2-7, is ETGVTQSPTHLIKTRGQQVTLRCSSQSGHNTVSWYQQALGQGPQFIFQYYREEENGRGNFPPRFSGLQFPNYSSELNVNALELDDSALYLCASSWEHRGHHEQYFGPGTRLTVT.

J is TRBJ2-2 and V is TRBV4-3, with TRBD2 identical over 9 bases. The J segment lost 0 bases and the V segment lost 0 bases, leaving 17 bases of the junction unmatched. Looked up from germline, CDR1 is LGHNA and CDR2 is YSLEER. The CDR3 spans 22 residues. CDR3 loop: CASSQEVVRLVAGDSNTGELFF. CDR3 in DNA: TGCGCCAGCAGCCAAGAGGTAGTTCGGTTGGTAGCGGGGGACTCGAACACCGGGGAGCTGTTTTTT.

J is TRBJ2-2 and V is TRBV19; 13 bases are a match to TRBD2. V lost 3 bases and J lost 0; bases outside the gene matches: 4. The CDR3 runs 18 residues. In germline, CDR1 is LNHDA, CDR2 SQIVND (reference sequence). The DNA for the CDR3 is TGTGCCAGTAGTATTGAACTAGCGGGAGGGTCGAACACCGGGGAGCTGTTTTTT. Translating gives CASSIELAGGSNTGELFF.

V is TRBV5-1 and J is TRBJ2-7, with D perhaps TRBD2 (6 bases). This CDR3 is built from 13 residues. Germline values: CDR1 SGHRS, CDR2 YFSETQ. The V end was cut by 0 bases, the J end by 7 bases, with 11 bases between. Here the CDR3 reads CASSLEAGREQYF. CDR3 in DNA: TGCGCCAGCAGCTTGGAGGCGGGAAGGGAGCAGTACTTC.

This rearrangement joins TRBV4-3 to TRBJ1-1; perhaps TRBD1 as D (5 bases). Deletions cut 0 bases from V and 3 bases from J, with 20 bases between. The germline V gene encodes CDR1 LGHNA and CDR2 YSLEER. The CDR3 runs to 18 residues. The CDR3 region has the DNA TGCGCCAGCAGCCAAGATATAATTGCGGGGGGGAACGACACTGAAGCTTTCTTT. This gives the protein CASSQDIIAGGNDTEAFF.